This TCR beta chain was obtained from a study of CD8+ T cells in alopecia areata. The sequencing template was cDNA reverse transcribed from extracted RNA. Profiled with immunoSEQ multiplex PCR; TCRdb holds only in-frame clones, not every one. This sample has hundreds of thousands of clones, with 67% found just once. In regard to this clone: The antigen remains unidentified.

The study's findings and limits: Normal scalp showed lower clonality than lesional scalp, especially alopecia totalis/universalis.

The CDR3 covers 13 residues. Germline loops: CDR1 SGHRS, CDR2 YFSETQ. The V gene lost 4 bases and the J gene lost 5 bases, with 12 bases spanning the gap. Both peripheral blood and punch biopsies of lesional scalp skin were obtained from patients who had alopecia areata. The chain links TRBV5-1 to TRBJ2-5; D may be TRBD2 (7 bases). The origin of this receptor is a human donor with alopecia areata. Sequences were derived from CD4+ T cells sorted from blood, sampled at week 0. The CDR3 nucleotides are TGCGCCAGCAGCACACAGGGAGGGGAGACCCAGTACTTC. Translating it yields CASSTQGGETQYF. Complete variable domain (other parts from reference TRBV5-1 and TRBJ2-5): KAGVTQTPRYLIKTRGQQVTLSCSPISGHRSVSWYQQTPGQGLQFLFEYFSETQRNKGNFPGRFSGRQFSNSRSEMNVSTLELGDSALYLCASSTQGGETQYFGPGTRLLVL.